This T cell receptor beta chain emerged from a study of T-cell reconstitution after alpha-beta-depleted transplantation in children. The TCRbeta library was prepared with unique molecular identifiers. TCRdb independently ran MiXCR on the PCR reads; one entry per CDR3 protein. This table holds approximately 640,000 distinct CDR3 sequences, roughly 17% found once. The table lists this clonotype with many counts. The V gene's germline CDR1 is KGHDR and CDR2 SFDVKD. CDR3 length: 13 residues. V gave up 4 bases and J gave up 4 bases, with 7 bases separating them. The chain recombines TRBV24-1 with TRBJ2-1; D call uncertain. The starting material was PBMCs from the stem cell graft donor, obtained from the stem cell graft. The TCR sequence derives from a human donor who donated a stem cell graft to a child with acute myeloid leukemia. The CDR3 DNA is TGTGCCACCAGTGAAGACCCTTACAATGAGCAGTTCTTC. It yields the protein CATSEDPYNEQFF.